One and the same sample provided the 32 T cell receptor beta chains below, sequenced in a study of T cells after yellow fever vaccination. MiXCR, run by TCRdb on the 5' RACE reads, gives a single entry per CDR3 protein. Here the sample spans around 110,000 distinct CDR3 sequences, 8.4% being singletons. The sample in question was CD8+ T cells sorted from PBMCs, obtained 45 days after the yellow fever booster vaccination. These receptors originate from a man aged 25-40 years who received the YFV17D yellow fever vaccine.

This clonotype has at least ten counts. The rearrangement links TRBV6-5 to TRBJ2-2, with 10 bases matching TRBD2. V dropped 0 bases and J dropped 2; count of bases not matched to a gene: 3. The CDR3 loop spans 17 amino acids. CDR1 is MNHEY and CDR2 is SVGAGI in the germline V gene. CDR3 in DNA: TGTGCCAGCAGTTACTCGGTAGCGGGAGGCAACACCGGGGAGCTGTTTTTT. Encoded protein: CASSYSVAGGNTGELFF.

This clonotype turned up a few times. The chain employs TRBV9 and TRBJ2-2; D might be TRBD1 or TRBD2, each matching 5 bases. Germline CDR1 SGDLS, CDR2 YYNGEE. The CDR3 has 16 amino acids. Between the trimmed V and J ends, which lost 4 bases and 2 bases, there was a span of 15 bases. The CDR3 bases are TGTGCCAGCAGCCCCCCCGGGGCTGAAAACACCGGGGAGCTGTTTTTT. Protein sequence: CASSPPGAENTGELFF.

This clonotype was counted ten times or more. Sequence at one end of the junction differs from germline and may be a read error. The chain links TRBV5-1 to TRBJ2-1, with D perhaps TRBD1 (6 bases). The CDR3 covers 13 residues. Germline loops: CDR1 SGHRS, CDR2 YFSETQ. The CDR3 bases are TGTGCCAGCAGCCCGGACAGCTACAATGAGCAGTTCTTC. It is translated as CASSPDSYNEQFF.

This sequence joins TRBV20-1 and TRBJ2-6, with D hard to call. The ends were cut back, 1 base at V and 0 bases at J, with 16 bases in the middle. This CDR3 is 18 amino acids long. Germline V gene sequence: CDR1 DFQATT, CDR2 SNEGSKA (reference sequence). DNA for the CDR3: TGCAGTGCTAGAGTGCCAGGCACCCCGATCTCTGGGGCCAACGTCCTGACTTTC. Encoded protein: CSARVPGTPISGANVLTF.

This clonotype was found many times. The CDR3 nucleotides are TGTGCCAGCAGTAGAAGGGGAGGTGGCTTTTACAATGAGCAGTTCTTC. It yields the protein CASSRRGGGFYNEQFF. The chain has TRBV27 and TRBJ2-1, with a tentative D call TRBD2 (6 bases). The CDR3 has 16 residues. CDR1 and CDR2 from the germline V gene are MNHEY and SMNVEV (reference sequence). Trimming shortened V by 5 bases and J by 4 bases, and 18 bases separated the two germline ends.

The chain has TRBV7-3 and TRBJ2-1; D remains unclear. Germline assignment: CDR1 SGHTA and CDR2 FQGTGA. The CDR3 runs to 16 residues. The V end lost 2 bases, the J end lost 1 base, and 12 bases lay between the germline ends. The CDR3 sequence: CASSLLGPGSYNEQFF. CDR3 sequence (DNA): TGTGCCAGCAGCTTACTAGGCCCTGGGTCCTACAATGAGCAGTTCTTC. Full variable domain (outside the CDR3, taken from reference TRBV7-3 and TRBJ2-1): GAGVSQTPSNKVTEKGKYVELRCDPISGHTALYWYRQSLGQGPEFLIYFQGTGAADDSGLPNDRFFAVRPEGSVSTLKIQRTERGDSAVYLCASSLLGPGSYNEQFFGPGTRLTVL.

The sample holds many counts of this clonotype. The chain uses TRBV30 and TRBJ2-5; 10 nucleotides match TRBD1. The germline CDR1 and CDR2 sequences are GTSNPN and SVGIG (reference sequence). This CDR3 is built from 15 residues. The ends lost 0 bases at V and 3 bases at J; junction bases unmatched: 4. The chain's CDR3 is CAWSVLGTGEETQYF. CDR3 DNA sequence: TGTGCCTGGAGTGTTCTCGGGACAGGGGAAGAGACCCAGTACTTC.

This clonotype has more than one count but fewer than ten. The rearrangement uses TRBV27 and TRBJ1-5; TRBD1 agrees at 9 bases. This CDR3 has 15 residues. The V gene end was trimmed by 8 bases and the J gene end by 4 bases; junction bases not matched to a gene: 9. Germline CDR1 reads MNHEY; CDR2 reads SMNVEV (reference sequence). CDR3 sequence reads: CASRKTGTGNQPQHF. The CDR3 nucleotides are TGTGCCAGCCGAAAAACCGGGACAGGGAATCAGCCCCAGCATTTT.

This clonotype occurred many times. The chain has TRBV6-5 and TRBJ2-1; the match to TRBD1 covers 7 bases. The CDR3 is 14 amino acids. From germline, CDR1 is MNHEY and CDR2 SVGAGI. V gave up 0 bases and J gave up 6 bases; unmatched junction bases: 2. The CDR3 coding sequence is TGTGCCAGCAGTTACTCCGCAGGGGGCAATGAGCAGTTCTTC. It specifies CASSYSAGGNEQFF.

This clonotype was counted many times. The chain recombines TRBV4-3 with TRBJ2-3; the match to TRBD1 covers 11 bases. The CDR3 extends over 18 amino acids. Trimming removed 0 bases from V and 3 bases from J; junction bases left unmatched: 8. Germline V gene data show CDR1 as LGHNA and CDR2 as YSLEER. Here the CDR3 DNA reads TGCGCCAGCAGCCAAGATTCGAGGACAGGGGGCTGGACAGATACGCAGTATTTT. It codes for CASSQDSRTGGWTDTQYF.

This clonotype occurred many times. The gene calls are TRBV12-3 or TRBV12-4 and TRBJ1-1; no definite D call. The CDR3 totals 12 residues. Between the trimmed V and J ends, which lost 5 bases and 8 bases, there was a span of 12 bases. The CDR3 DNA sequence: TGTGCCAGCAGTCGGACGGTCCCGGAAGCTTTCTTT. It translates to CASSRTVPEAFF.

The chain has TRBV24-1 and TRBJ2-3; 8 bases fit TRBD2. Germline CDR1 and CDR2: KGHDR and SFDVKD. The ends lost 3 bases at V and 2 bases at J; junction bases unmatched: 9. This CDR3 is built from 17 residues. CDR3 region: CATSDIGSSGITDTQYF. Here the CDR3 DNA reads TGTGCCACCAGTGATATTGGTAGTAGCGGGATCACAGATACGCAGTATTTT.

The sample holds many counts of this clonotype. The rearrangement joins TRBV7-9 to TRBJ2-1, with a possible D match to TRBD2 (6 bases). Germline V CDR1 and CDR2: SEHNR, FQNEAQ (reference sequence). V dropped 6 bases and J dropped 5 bases, with 11 bases sitting between them. The length of the CDR3 is 13 residues. The CDR3 reads CASSSGLNNEQFF. The CDR3 nucleotides read TGTGCCAGCAGTTCGGGACTTAACAATGAGCAGTTCTTC.

The chain couples TRBV18 to TRBJ2-3, with D unclear. V dropped 6 bases and J dropped 3 bases, with 10 bases sitting between them. The CDR3 length is 13 residues. CDR1 is KGHSH, CDR2 LQKENI, per germline. For the CDR3, the DNA is TGTGCCAGCTCCCCATCACCGACAGATACGCAGTATTTT. Amino acid sequence: CASSPSPTDTQYF.

This clonotype was seen more than once but under ten times. V usage is TRBV11-2 and J usage is TRBJ1-5; D ambiguous. CDR1 SGHAT and CDR2 FQNNGV come from the germline V gene. This CDR3 comprises 13 residues. Trimming shortened V by 8 bases and J by 0 bases, and 8 bases separated the two germline ends. The CDR3 sequence: CASARDSNQPQHF. The CDR3 bases are TGTGCCAGCGCGAGGGATAGCAATCAGCCCCAGCATTTT.

This clonotype came up many times. V is TRBV12-3 or TRBV12-4 and J is TRBJ2-7; a possible D gene is TRBD2 (5 bases). Trimming removed 4 bases from V and 2 bases from J, with 15 bases in between. This CDR3 comprises 15 residues. In nucleotides, the CDR3 is TGTGCCAGCAGTTCTGGCGGGCCGGTACCCTACGAGCAGTACTTC. It is translated as CASSSGGPVPYEQYF.

This clonotype was seen at least ten times. This chain joins TRBV11-2 and TRBJ2-2; no definite D call. The CDR3 has 12 amino acids. Trimming stripped 7 bases from V and 8 bases from J, with 11 bases between. Germline V gene lookup returns CDR1 SGHAT and CDR2 FQNNGV. The CDR3 spells CASTPRSGELFF. For the CDR3, the DNA is TGTGCCAGCACCCCGCGGTCTGGGGAGCTGTTTTTT.

In its sample, this clonotype was seen many times. The rearrangement links TRBV27 to TRBJ2-1; D is uncertain. Trimming removed 4 bases from V and 3 bases from J, with 16 bases in between. This CDR3 comprises 16 residues. Per the germline V gene, CDR1 is MNHEY and CDR2 is SMNVEV (reference sequence). The CDR3 DNA sequence: TGTGCCAGCAGTTCACTCGTCGGCCCGGACTACAATGAGCAGTTCTTC. Amino acid sequence: CASSSLVGPDYNEQFF.

This clonotype occurred many times. The rearrangement joins TRBV30 to TRBJ2-7, with D unresolved. This CDR3 is 12 amino acids long. V lost 1 base, J lost 0 bases, and 4 bases lay in between. Germline-derived CDR1 and CDR2 are GTSNPN and SVGIG (reference sequence). CDR3: CAWSDSSYEQYF. DNA of the CDR3: TGTGCCTGGAGTGATAGCTCCTACGAGCAGTACTTC. The full variable domain, in which reference TRBV30 and TRBJ2-7 provide the parts outside the CDR3, is SQTIHQWPATLVQPVGSPLSLECTVEGTSNPNLYWYRQAAGRGLQLLFYSVGIGQISSEVPQNLSASRPQDRQFILSSKKLLLSDSGFYLCAWSDSSYEQYFGPGTRLTVT.

This clonotype was recorded many times. The V gene is TRBV12-3 or TRBV12-4, the J gene TRBJ2-6; D remains unclear. Trimming took 6 bases from V and 1 from J, leaving 13 bases between them. There are 16 residues in the CDR3. CDR3 loop: CASSWLAESGANVLTF. The CDR3 coding sequence is TGTGCCAGCAGCTGGCTGGCCGAATCTGGGGCCAACGTCCTGACTTTC.

This clonotype was recorded at least ten times. The chain links TRBV24-1 to TRBJ2-1; 14 positions match TRBD2. There are 16 residues in the CDR3. V dropped 4 bases and J dropped 8; count of bases not matched to a gene: 6. Per germline, CDR1 KGHDR and CDR2 SFDVKD. The CDR3 here is CATSDPGLAGVYEQFF. The CDR3 DNA is TGTGCCACCAGTGACCCGGGACTAGCGGGAGTCTATGAGCAGTTCTTC.

This clonotype was counted only a few times. V is TRBV12-3 or TRBV12-4 and J is TRBJ2-2; perhaps TRBD2 as D (5 bases). The CDR3 spans 13 residues. V was trimmed by 10 bases and J by 2 bases, leaving 11 bases between them. CDR3 in amino acids: CAIDYLNTGELFF. In DNA form, the CDR3 reads TGTGCCATCGACTACCTAAACACCGGGGAGCTGTTTTTT.

This clonotype was counted at least ten times. The chain has TRBV7-6 and TRBJ1-3, with D unclear. Germline assignment: CDR1 SGHVS and CDR2 FNYEAQ. Between the trimmed V and J ends, which lost 1 base and 1 base, there was a span of 8 bases. CDR3 length equals 15 residues. The CDR3, as DNA: TGTGCCAGCAGCTTAGACCTCGGATCTGGAAACACCATATATTTT. This gives the protein CASSLDLGSGNTIYF.

This clonotype was found a few times. CDR3 in amino acids: CASSSDPGRPNTGELFF. The CDR3 DNA is TGTGCCAGCAGCTCAGACCCCGGGAGGCCCAACACCGGGGAGCTGTTTTTT. The rearrangement uses TRBV7-7 and TRBJ2-2; 7 bases match TRBD2. This CDR3 is 17 amino acids long. Trimming at V came to 4 bases and at J to 2 bases, leaving 10 bases not matched to a gene. Germline V gene sequence: CDR1 SSHAT, CDR2 FNYEAQ (reference sequence).

This clonotype was counted many times. In nucleotides, the CDR3 is TGCAGCGTAGTAGCGGGAGAGGTCTACAATGAGCAGTTCTTC. This gives the protein CSVVAGEVYNEQFF. This chain uses TRBV29-1 with TRBJ2-1, with 9 bases matching TRBD2. CDR1 and CDR2 (germline): SQVTM, ANQGSEA. The CDR3 sequence is 14 residues long. After removal of 6 bases from V and 3 bases from J, the junction contained 6 bases not matched to a gene.

This clonotype was observed many times. The rearrangement links TRBV5-1 to TRBJ2-2; the D gene is possibly TRBD1 (6 bases). Germline V gene lookup returns CDR1 SGHRS and CDR2 YFSETQ. The length of the CDR3 is 15 residues. V was pared by 2 bases and J by 4 bases, with 12 bases between. The CDR3 DNA is TGCGCCAGCAGCTTCACAGGGTCCCCCACCGGGGAGCTGTTTTTT. Translating it yields CASSFTGSPTGELFF.

This clonotype came up many times. The chain uses TRBV9 and TRBJ2-7; no clear D gene. Germline values: CDR1 SGDLS, CDR2 YYNGEE. V gave up 2 bases and J gave up 1 base, with 7 bases separating them. The CDR3 has 13 residues. In DNA form, the CDR3 reads TGTGCCAGCAGCGTGGGTGGGTCCTACGAGCAGTACTTC. Its protein product is CASSVGGSYEQYF. The full variable domain, with the rest looked up from reference TRBV9 and TRBJ2-7, is DSGVTQTPKHLITATGQRVTLRCSPRSGDLSVYWYQQSLDQGLQFLIQYYNGEERAKGNILERFSAQQFPDLHSELNLSSLELGDSALYFCASSVGGSYEQYFGPGTRLTVT.

This clonotype was recorded at least ten times. V is TRBV29-1 and J is TRBJ2-1; 10 nucleotides align to TRBD2. The length of the CDR3 is 16 residues. Germline values: CDR1 SQVTM, CDR2 ANQGSEA. Trimming removed 4 bases from V and 10 bases from J; junction bases left unmatched: 16. This chain's CDR3 is CSVGAGITSGIREQFF. The CDR3 DNA is TGCAGCGTTGGGGCCGGGATCACTAGCGGGATTCGGGAGCAGTTCTTC.

This clonotype was observed a handful of times. This rearrangement joins TRBV7-9 to TRBJ1-6; 10 bases match TRBD1. CDR3 size: 15 residues. Trimming removed 5 bases from V and 9 bases from J; junction bases left unmatched: 7. Germline values: CDR1 SEHNR, CDR2 FQNEAQ (reference sequence). This chain's CDR3 is CASSARDRGPSPLHF. CDR3 DNA: TGTGCCAGCAGCGCCCGGGACAGGGGACCTTCACCCCTCCACTTT.

This clonotype occurred a few times. The chain links TRBV7-9 to TRBJ2-7, with 9 bases aligning to TRBD1. This CDR3 comprises 16 residues. The junction had 15 bases not matched to a gene; V was cut back by 6 bases and J by 6 bases. Germline V lookup: CDR1 SEHNR, CDR2 FQNEAQ (reference sequence). In DNA, the CDR3 is TGTGCCAGCAGGGATCCTTCCGGGACAGGGTTGGGCGAGCAGTACTTC. Protein product: CASRDPSGTGLGEQYF. Complete variable domain (other parts from reference TRBV7-9 and TRBJ2-7): DTGVSQNPRHKITKRGQNVTFRCDPISEHNRLYWYRQTLGQGPEFLTYFQNEAQLEKSRLLSDRFSAERPKGSFSTLEIQRTEQGDSAMYLCASRDPSGTGLGEQYFGPGTRLTVT.

The table lists this clonotype with a few counts. This chain uses TRBV2 with TRBJ1-1; D is unresolved. CDR3 length equals 13 residues. Trimming took off 10 bases at V and 1 base at J, with 13 bases between the two ends. CDR1 is SNHLY and CDR2 is FYNNEI in the germline V gene. The CDR3, as DNA: TGTGCCACCCTAGGGCTACAGAACACTGAAGCTTTCTTT. It encodes CATLGLQNTEAFF.

V usage is TRBV20-1 and J usage is TRBJ2-7; the D call may be TRBD1 or TRBD2 (5 bases each). V was shortened by 0 bases and J by 3 bases, with 9 bases between the two germline ends. This CDR3 is 13 amino acids long. Germline CDR1 reads DFQATT; CDR2 reads SNEGSKA (reference sequence). The CDR3 spells CSARDGDHYEQYF. The CDR3 DNA reads as TGCAGTGCTAGAGATGGGGACCACTACGAGCAGTACTTC.